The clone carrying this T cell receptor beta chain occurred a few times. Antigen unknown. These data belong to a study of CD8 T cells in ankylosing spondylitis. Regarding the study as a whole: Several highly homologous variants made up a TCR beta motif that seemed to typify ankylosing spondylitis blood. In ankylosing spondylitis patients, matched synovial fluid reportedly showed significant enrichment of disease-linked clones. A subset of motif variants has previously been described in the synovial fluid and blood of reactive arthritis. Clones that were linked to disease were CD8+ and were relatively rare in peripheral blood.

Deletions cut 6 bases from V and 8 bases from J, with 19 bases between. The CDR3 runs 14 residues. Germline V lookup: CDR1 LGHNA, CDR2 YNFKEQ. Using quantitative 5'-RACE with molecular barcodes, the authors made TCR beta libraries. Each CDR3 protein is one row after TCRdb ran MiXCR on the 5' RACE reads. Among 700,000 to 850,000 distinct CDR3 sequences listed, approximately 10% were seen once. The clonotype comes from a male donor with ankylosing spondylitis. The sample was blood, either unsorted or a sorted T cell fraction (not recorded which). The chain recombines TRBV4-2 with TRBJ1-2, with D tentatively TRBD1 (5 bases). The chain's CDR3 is CASRDEAGTGGYTF. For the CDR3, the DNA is TGTGCCAGCAGAGATGAGGCGGGGACGGGCGGCTACACCTTC.